This T cell receptor (beta chain) came from a study of cytomegalovirus exposure and HLA in healthy donors. Regarding donors, all were healthy bone marrow donors. Primers: 60 Vbeta forward and 13 Jbeta reverse. Method: immunoSEQ multiplex PCR; TCRdb's copy keeps in-frame clones and lacks some. The sample records 150,000 to 200,000 clones, 70% to 85% being singletons. In the case of this clone: Its target is unknown.

Study-level results: A few chains tied to CMV proved CMV antigen-specific in vitro. A cluster of highly shared sequence variants was likely a sequencing artifact. Rates of TCR association differed by HLA locus in a later analysis, with DRB1 highest and HLA-C lowest.

The clonotype was recovered from a male donor in good health and CMV-seronegative. Source material: PBMCs.

The CDR3 loop is CASSESNGGQPQHF. CDR3 nucleotide sequence: TGTGCCAGCAGTGAATCCAACGGGGGGCAGCCCCAGCATTTT. The chain employs TRBV6-1 and TRBJ1-5; D may be TRBD1 (5 bases). CDR1 is MNHNS, CDR2 SASEGT, per germline. This CDR3 is 14 amino acids long. The V end was cut by 2 bases, the J end by 7 bases, with 12 bases between.